The present T cell receptor beta chain was sequenced within a study of CD8+ T cells in alopecia areata. The authors extracted RNA and reverse transcribed it into cDNA as the sequencing template. Libraries were prepared by immunoSEQ multiplex PCR; TCRdb keeps only in-frame clonotypes and omits some of them. The repertoire includes 200,000 to 250,000 clones, about three fifths of them detected once, and around 1.4% sits in the top ten. Specified treatment: oral pan-JAK inhibitor, 5-10 mg twice daily. Alopecia areata patients provided lesional scalp punch biopsies and peripheral blood. Cell sorting was applied to PBMCs, and CD4+ and CD8+ T cells were collected. Whole-study results and caveats: The presence of one nonresponder keeps the tie between baseline CD8+ expansion and response uncertain.

Trimming left V 3 bases short and J 2 bases short, with 7 bases between. Per the germline V gene, CDR1 is KGHSH and CDR2 is LQKENI. There are 13 residues in the CDR3. As regards this clone: Its cognate antigen is unknown. Other DNA sequences in the same sample also yield this CDR3.

Sample: CD4+ T cells sorted from blood, taken at week 4, from a patient treated with tofacitinib. This receptor was obtained from a human donor with alopecia areata. The chain employs TRBV18 and TRBJ2-5, with D perhaps matching TRBD1 (5 bases). The CDR3 region is CASSPGHQETQYF. The CDR3 region has the DNA TGTGCCAGCTCACCGGGGCATCAAGAGACCCAGTACTTC.